This T cell receptor beta chain comes out of a study of blood T cells in healthy people across ages. The study's findings and limits: Strong correlation existed between TCR beta diversity and naive T cell percentage. Diversity figures derived from one million T cells were judged to underestimate the true value.

Of note for this clonotype: The antigen remains unidentified.

The CDR3 loop spans 15 amino acids. Trimming shortened V by 4 bases and J by 2 bases, and 13 bases separated the two germline ends. CDR1 MGHDK and CDR2 SYGVNS come from the germline V gene. Healthy Caucasians from Russia aged roughly 6 to 95 served as donors. Primers used in a second PCR of roughly 6 to 11 cycles were a sample-barcoded 5' primer and a J-beta primer mix. TCRdb independently ran MiXCR on the 5' RACE reads; one entry per CDR3 protein. The sample contains 1,500,000 or so distinct CDR3 sequences, roughly two fifths of which appear only once. The clonotype originates from a woman aged 18-29 years in good health. The rearrangement uses TRBV25-1 and TRBJ2-3; the D gene is possibly TRBD2 (6 bases). Source material: blood. CDR3 bases: TGTGCCAGCAGTGCCCACGGAGGGCTCACAGATACGCAGTATTTT. This codes for CASSAHGGLTDTQYF.